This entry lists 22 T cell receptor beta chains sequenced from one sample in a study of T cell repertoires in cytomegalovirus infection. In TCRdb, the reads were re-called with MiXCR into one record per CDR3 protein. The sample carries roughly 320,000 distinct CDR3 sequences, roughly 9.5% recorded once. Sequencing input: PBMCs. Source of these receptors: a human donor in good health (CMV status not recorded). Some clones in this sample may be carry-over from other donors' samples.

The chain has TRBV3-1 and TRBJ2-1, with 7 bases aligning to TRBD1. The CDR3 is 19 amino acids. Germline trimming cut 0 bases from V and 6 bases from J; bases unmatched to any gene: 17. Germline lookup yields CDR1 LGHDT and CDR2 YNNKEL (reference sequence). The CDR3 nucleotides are TGTGCCAGCAGCCAAGATACGGGACAGCTTTTTAGGGTAGGCAATGAGCAGTTCTTC. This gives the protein CASSQDTGQLFRVGNEQFF.

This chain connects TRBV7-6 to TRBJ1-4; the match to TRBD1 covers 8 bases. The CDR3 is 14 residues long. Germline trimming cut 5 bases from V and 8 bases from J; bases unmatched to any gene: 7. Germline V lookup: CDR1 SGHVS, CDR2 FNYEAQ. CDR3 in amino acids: CASSEDRVGEKLFF. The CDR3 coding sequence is TGTGCCAGCAGCGAGGACAGGGTGGGGGAAAAACTGTTTTTT.

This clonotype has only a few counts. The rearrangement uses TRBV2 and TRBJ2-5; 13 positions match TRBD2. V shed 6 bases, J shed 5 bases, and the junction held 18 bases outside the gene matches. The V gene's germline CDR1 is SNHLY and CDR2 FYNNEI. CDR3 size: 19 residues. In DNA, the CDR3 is TGTGCCAGCAGCCTGAGAAGGACTAGCGGGAGATATGGGATCGAGACCCAGTACTTC. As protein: CASSLRRTSGRYGIETQYF.

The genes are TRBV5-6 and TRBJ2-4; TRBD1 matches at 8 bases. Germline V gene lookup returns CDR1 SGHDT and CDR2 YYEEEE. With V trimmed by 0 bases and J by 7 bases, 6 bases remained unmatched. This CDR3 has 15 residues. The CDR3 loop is CASSLVTGALNIQYF. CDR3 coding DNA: TGTGCCAGCAGCTTGGTGACAGGGGCATTGAACATTCAGTACTTC.

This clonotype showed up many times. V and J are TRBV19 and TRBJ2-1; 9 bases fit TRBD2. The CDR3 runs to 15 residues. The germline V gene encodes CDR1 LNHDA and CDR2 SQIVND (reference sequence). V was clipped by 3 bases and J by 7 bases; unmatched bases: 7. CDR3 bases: TGTGCCAGTAGTATCGCTAGCGGGAACCGGAATGAGCAGTTCTTC. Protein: CASSIASGNRNEQFF.

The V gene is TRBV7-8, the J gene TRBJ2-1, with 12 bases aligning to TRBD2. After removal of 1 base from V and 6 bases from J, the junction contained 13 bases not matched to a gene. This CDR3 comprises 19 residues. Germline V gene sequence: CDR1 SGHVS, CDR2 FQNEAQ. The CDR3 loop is CASSLVVTSGRWGSNEQFF. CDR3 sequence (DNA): TGTGCCAGCAGCTTAGTCGTGACTAGCGGGAGATGGGGCAGCAATGAGCAGTTCTTC. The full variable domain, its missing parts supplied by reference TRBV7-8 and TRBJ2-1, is GAGVSQSPRYKVAKRGQDVALRCDPISGHVSLFWYQQALGQGPEFLTYFQNEAQLDKSGLPSDRFFAERPEGSVSTLKIQRTQQEDSAVYLCASSLVVTSGRWGSNEQFFGPGTRLTVL.

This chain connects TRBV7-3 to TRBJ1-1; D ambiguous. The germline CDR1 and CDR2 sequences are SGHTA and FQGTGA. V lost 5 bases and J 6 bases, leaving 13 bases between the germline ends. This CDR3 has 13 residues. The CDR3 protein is CASSPGSDSEAFF. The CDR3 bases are TGTGCCAGCAGCCCAGGTTCGGACTCTGAAGCTTTCTTT.

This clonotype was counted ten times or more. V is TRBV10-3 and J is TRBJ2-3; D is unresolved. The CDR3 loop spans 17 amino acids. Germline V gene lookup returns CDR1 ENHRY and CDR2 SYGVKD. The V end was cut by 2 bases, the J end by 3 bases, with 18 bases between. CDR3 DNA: TGTGCCATCAGTGAGAGGGTTGGGTTCAAGATTACAGATACGCAGTATTTT. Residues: CAISERVGFKITDTQYF.

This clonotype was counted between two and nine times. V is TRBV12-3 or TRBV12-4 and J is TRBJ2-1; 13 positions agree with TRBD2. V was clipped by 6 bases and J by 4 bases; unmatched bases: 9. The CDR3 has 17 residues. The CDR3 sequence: CASSLGTSGARYNEQFF. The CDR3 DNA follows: TGTGCCAGCAGCCTAGGGACTAGCGGGGCTCGTTACAATGAGCAGTTCTTC.

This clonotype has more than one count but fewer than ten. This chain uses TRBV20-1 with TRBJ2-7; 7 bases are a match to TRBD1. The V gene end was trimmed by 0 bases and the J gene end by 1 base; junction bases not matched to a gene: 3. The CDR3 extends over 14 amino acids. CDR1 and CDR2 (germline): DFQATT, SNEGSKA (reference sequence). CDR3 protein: CSARELGQSYEQYF. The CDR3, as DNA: TGCAGTGCTAGAGAGTTGGGACAGTCCTACGAGCAGTACTTC.

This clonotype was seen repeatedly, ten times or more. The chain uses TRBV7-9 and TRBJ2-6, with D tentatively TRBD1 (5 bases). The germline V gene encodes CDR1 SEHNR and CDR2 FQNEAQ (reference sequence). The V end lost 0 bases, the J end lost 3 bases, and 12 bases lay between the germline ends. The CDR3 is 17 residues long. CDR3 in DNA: TGTGCCAGCAGCTTAGCGCAGGGATTAGGTGGGGCCAACGTCCTGACTTTC. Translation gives CASSLAQGLGGANVLTF.

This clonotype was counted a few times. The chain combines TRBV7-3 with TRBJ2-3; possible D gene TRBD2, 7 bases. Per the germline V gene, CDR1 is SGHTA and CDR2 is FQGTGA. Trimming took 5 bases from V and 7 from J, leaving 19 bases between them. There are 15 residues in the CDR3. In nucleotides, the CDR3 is TGTGCCAGCAGCCTGGACAGCGGGGAGCGAAATACGCAGTATTTT. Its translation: CASSLDSGERNTQYF.

This CDR3 reads CASSTTPPSTYEQYF. The CDR3, as DNA: TGTGCCAGTAGTACGACCCCGCCATCGACCTACGAGCAGTACTTC. The rearrangement links TRBV19 to TRBJ2-7, with D unresolved. Between the trimmed V and J ends, which lost 4 bases and 2 bases, there was a span of 15 bases. Per germline, CDR1 LNHDA and CDR2 SQIVND (reference sequence). The CDR3 loop spans 15 amino acids.

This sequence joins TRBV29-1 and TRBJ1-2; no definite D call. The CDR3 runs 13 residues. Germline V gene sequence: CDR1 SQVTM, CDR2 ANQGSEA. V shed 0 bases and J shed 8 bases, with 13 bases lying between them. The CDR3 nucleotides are TGCAGCGTTGAAGAAGATCGGAAGGGCGGCTACACCTTC. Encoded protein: CSVEEDRKGGYTF.

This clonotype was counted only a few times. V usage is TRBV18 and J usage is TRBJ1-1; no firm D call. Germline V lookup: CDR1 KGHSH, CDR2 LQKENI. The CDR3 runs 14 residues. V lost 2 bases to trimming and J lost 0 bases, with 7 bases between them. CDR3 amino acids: CASSPRQMNTEAFF. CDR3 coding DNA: TGTGCCAGCTCACCAAGGCAGATGAACACTGAAGCTTTCTTT.

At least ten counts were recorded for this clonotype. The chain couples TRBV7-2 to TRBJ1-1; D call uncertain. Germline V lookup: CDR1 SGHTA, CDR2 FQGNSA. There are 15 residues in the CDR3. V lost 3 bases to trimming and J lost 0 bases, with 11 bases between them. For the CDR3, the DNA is TGTGCCAGCAGCTTGTCGAGAACTATGAACACTGAAGCTTTCTTT. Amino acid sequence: CASSLSRTMNTEAFF.

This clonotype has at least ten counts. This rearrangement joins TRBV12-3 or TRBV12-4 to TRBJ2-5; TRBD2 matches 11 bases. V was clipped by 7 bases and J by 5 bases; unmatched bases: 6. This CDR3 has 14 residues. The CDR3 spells CASILAGGPETQYF. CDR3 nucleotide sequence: TGTGCCAGCATCTTAGCGGGAGGGCCGGAGACCCAGTACTTC.

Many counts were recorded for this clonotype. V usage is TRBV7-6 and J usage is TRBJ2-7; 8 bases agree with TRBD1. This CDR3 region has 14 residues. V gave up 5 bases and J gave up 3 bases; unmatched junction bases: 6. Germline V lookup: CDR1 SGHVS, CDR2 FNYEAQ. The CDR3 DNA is TGTGCCAGCAGCAAAACCGACAGGGGCTACGAGCAGTACTTC. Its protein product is CASSKTDRGYEQYF.

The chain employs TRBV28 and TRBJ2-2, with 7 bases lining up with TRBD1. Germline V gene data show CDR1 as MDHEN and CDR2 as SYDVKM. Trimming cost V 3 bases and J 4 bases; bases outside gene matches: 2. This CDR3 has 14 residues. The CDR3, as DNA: TGTGCCAGCAGTTTTAGGGGGCGCACCGGGGAGCTGTTTTTT. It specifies CASSFRGRTGELFF.

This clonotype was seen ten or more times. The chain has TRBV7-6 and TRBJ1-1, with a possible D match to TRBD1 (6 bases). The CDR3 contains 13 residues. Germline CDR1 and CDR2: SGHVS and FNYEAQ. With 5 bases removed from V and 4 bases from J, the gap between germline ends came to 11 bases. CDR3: CASSLRGSTEAFF. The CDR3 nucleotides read TGTGCCAGCAGCCTTAGGGGGAGCACTGAAGCTTTCTTT.

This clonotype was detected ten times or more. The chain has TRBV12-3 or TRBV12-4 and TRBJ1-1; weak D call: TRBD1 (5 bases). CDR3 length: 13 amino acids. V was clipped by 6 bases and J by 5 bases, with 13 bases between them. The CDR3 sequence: CASSGALGTEAFF. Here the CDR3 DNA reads TGTGCCAGCAGCGGGGCGTTGGGGACTGAAGCTTTCTTT.

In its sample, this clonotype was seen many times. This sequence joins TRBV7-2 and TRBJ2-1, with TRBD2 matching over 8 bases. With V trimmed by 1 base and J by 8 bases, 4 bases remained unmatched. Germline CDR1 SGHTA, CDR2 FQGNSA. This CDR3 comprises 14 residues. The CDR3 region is CASSLGTSNYEQFF. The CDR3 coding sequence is TGTGCCAGCAGCTTAGGGACTAGCAATTATGAGCAGTTCTTC.